Below, 10 T cell receptor beta chains from the same sample are listed, as sequenced in a study of PD-1 blockade in classical Hodgkin lymphoma (dated by TCRdb to the early 2020s). This specimen's time point label, per the study, means: cycle 4 day 1 (C4D1), after more than 5 weeks of nivolumab. Every trial patient had relapsed after autologous stem cell transplantation, and cohorts A, B and C differed in prior brentuximab vedotin exposure. The method behind the library was the immunoSEQ multiplex PCR assay. Drawn from immuneACCESS, this table holds only the in-frame rearrangements with V and J called that TCRdb kept. Clones are partly lost; checked studies trace under half to an unresolved V gene and leave the rest unexplained. Across this sample there are 85,000 to 90,000 clones, with about nine tenths seen only once. Clones ranked in the top ten supply approximately 2.9% of the sample. Sequenced here: peripheral blood mononuclear cells (PBMCs), sampled before the fourth cycle of nivolumab. These receptors all come from a human donor with classical Hodgkin lymphoma.

The chain has TRBV29-1 and TRBJ2-1; a weak D match, TRBD2 (6 bases). The CDR3 totals 13 residues. The germline V gene has CDR1 SQVTM and CDR2 ANQGSEA. Trimming took 7 bases from V and 4 from J, leaving 14 bases between them. CDR3 DNA sequence: TGCAGCGCCGGAGGGTGGGGGTACAATGAGCAGTTCTTC. Translated, it gives CSAGGWGYNEQFF.

V usage is TRBV5-6 and J usage is TRBJ2-1; the D gene is possibly TRBD1 (5 bases). V lost 7 bases and J 1 base, leaving 12 bases between the germline ends. The V gene's germline CDR1 is SGHDT and CDR2 YYEEEE. The CDR3 contains 14 residues. The DNA for the CDR3 is TGTGCCAGCGTCATGGGGCGGTCCTACAATGAGCAGTTCTTC. Its protein is CASVMGRSYNEQFF.

The CDR3 nucleotides are TGTGCCTGGAGTGGAGGCAGGGCAGAAGGCTACACCTTC. Its protein is CAWSGGRAEGYTF. The V call is TRBV30, the J call TRBJ1-2, with D possibly matching TRBD1 (5 bases). The CDR3 covers 13 residues. Germline V gene lookup returns CDR1 GTSNPN and CDR2 SVGIG (reference sequence). Trimming shortened V by 1 base and J by 8 bases, and 14 bases separated the two germline ends.

This chain links TRBV6-6 with TRBJ2-7; D could derive from TRBD1 or TRBD2 (5 bases each). Germline V lookup: CDR1 MNHNY, CDR2 SVGAGI (reference sequence). Deletions cut 5 bases from V and 6 bases from J, with 20 bases between. CDR3 length equals 15 residues. CDR3 in amino acids: CASSNPGPVSREQYF. CDR3 nucleotides: TGTGCCAGCAGTAATCCGGGACCCGTGTCCCGCGAGCAGTACTTC.

The genes are TRBV4-3 and TRBJ2-1; no clear D. Trimming cost V 4 bases and J 7 bases, with 17 bases left between them. The CDR3 is 15 residues long. CDR1 is LGHNA, CDR2 YSLEER, per germline. The chain's CDR3 is CASSPADLPRNEQFF. The CDR3 region has the DNA TGCGCCAGCAGCCCCGCTGATCTCCCACGGAATGAGCAGTTCTTC.

This chain joins TRBV5-6 and TRBJ2-7; no definite D call. V was pared by 1 base and J by 2 bases, with 7 bases between. The CDR3 extends over 13 amino acids. Germline assignment: CDR1 SGHDT and CDR2 YYEEEE. CDR3 in amino acids: CASSLTATYEQYF. CDR3 bases: TGTGCCAGCAGCTTGACAGCCACCTACGAGCAGTACTTC.

The V call is TRBV5-6, the J call TRBJ2-7, with 7 nucleotides matching TRBD1. The length of the CDR3 is 14 residues. J gave up 0 bases and V 5 bases, and 5 bases lay outside the gene matches. Germline V gene sequence: CDR1 SGHDT, CDR2 YYEEEE. CDR3 sequence reads: CASRRRDSSYEQYF. The CDR3 DNA is TGTGCCAGCAGGCGCCGGGACAGCTCCTACGAGCAGTACTTC.

The V gene is TRBV6-6, the J gene TRBJ1-5, with TRBD1 as a possible D gene (5 bases). Germline-derived CDR1 and CDR2 are MNHNY and SVGAGI (reference sequence). The CDR3 length is 15 residues. Deletions cut 5 bases from V and 4 bases from J, with 15 bases between. The CDR3 DNA sequence: TGTGCCAGCAGTACCGCCGGGGGTCTAAATCAGCCCCAGCATTTT. This codes for CASSTAGGLNQPQHF.

V usage is TRBV5-4 and J usage is TRBJ2-7; TRBD1 aligns across 9 bases. Germline loops: CDR1 SGHNT, CDR2 YYREEE (reference sequence). V shed 4 bases, J shed 3 bases, and the junction held 8 bases outside the gene matches. The CDR3 is 15 residues long. CDR3 DNA sequence: TGTGCCAGCAGCGCCAGTCCGGGACAGGGCTACGAGCAGTACTTC. Its protein product is CASSASPGQGYEQYF.

The rearrangement joins TRBV27 to TRBJ1-1, with 11 nucleotides matching TRBD1. Germline V gene lookup returns CDR1 MNHEY and CDR2 SMNVEV (reference sequence). The CDR3 is 15 residues long. Trimming at V came to 4 bases and at J to 3 bases, leaving 4 bases not matched to a gene. CDR3 bases: TGTGCCAGCAGTTCCGGGACAGGGGGTGACACTGAAGCTTTCTTT. This gives the protein CASSSGTGGDTEAFF.